This TCR beta chain emerged from a study of shared clonotypes between healthy human individuals (dated by TCRdb to 2019 to 2021). Background on the whole study: The cohort comprised a couple of women and a few men aged 18 to 49 years. Per donor, three plates each were used for CD4 naive and CD4 memory, two for CD8 naive, and one for CD8 memory. The study deeply sequenced blood TCR repertoires of five healthy adults to estimate repertoire size and the extent of clonotype sharing between individuals. To increase sequencing depth and limit assay-specific biases, different laboratories used diverse techniques to prepare libraries and sequence TCR repertoires. Per donor, leukapheresis produced somewhere between about 0.94 and 9 billion PBMCs.

Turning to this clone: Its antigen has not been determined. Base qualities are not recorded, but no much larger clone differs from it by a single base.

CDR1 and CDR2, looked up from the germline V gene (reference sequence), are SGHNT and YYREEE. Trimming at the junction amounts to 0 bases on V and 6 bases on J, and the germline ends lie 18 bases apart. The CDR3 runs 16 residues from the cysteine to the phenylalanine. CDR3 DNA only is kept here, 48 bases in frame from base 1. The donors were healthy, HIV-negative adults who had no recently reported acute infections or vaccinations. Every donor was a Caucasian adult living in Nashville, Tennessee, USA. CD4+ T cells were enriched through magnetic negative selection, after which naive cells were positively selected on CD45RA and the remaining negative fraction served as the memory subset. Blood was obtained by leukapheresis, after which PBMCs were separated by Ficoll-Histopaque density gradient centrifugation and cryopreserved in liquid nitrogen vapor phase. Purity and quantity of every magnetically sorted T cell population were checked by analytical flow cytometry. From each sorted fraction, genomic DNA was isolated and quantified by UV absorbance on a Nanodrop 2000c.

Using the deep immunoSEQ assay, TCR CDR3 regions were amplified from genomic DNA by multiplex PCR. For each cell subset, the extracted genomic DNA was distributed evenly across all wells of several immunoSEQ 96-well plates, and each plate served as one replicate. For sorted subsets, each replicate PCR was loaded with 200 ng genomic DNA, equivalent to 30,000 to 35,000 T cell genomes. Purified libraries were quantified with a Qubit 3.0 fluorometer, sized on a Bioanalyzer 2100, and re-quantified with the KAPA Library Quantification kit. A separate single-read 150-cycle Illumina NextSeq 550 flow cell was used to sequence each immunoSEQ 96-well plate. The original pipeline was this. Because the immunoSEQ output included only junctional sequences and no quality scores, the filtering could not be the same as the filtering used for full-length reads. Sequences were annotated with PyIR, a Python wrapper for IgBLAST v1.9, and V/J genes and CDR3 were assigned using IMGT germline references. Any read was removed if the V/J assignment was weak (E-value above 1e-6), the CDR3 was missing, or the read contained stop codons, out-of-frame junctions, or ambiguous translated residues. V3J clonotypes were defined as sequences sharing the same inferred V gene, J gene, and CDR3 amino acid sequence. The percentage overlap between two repertoires was calculated by dividing the number of shared unique clonotypes by the size of the smaller repertoire. Richness of each repertoire was evaluated using RTK rarefaction, the Chao1 estimator, and Recon v2.1 estimates of unobserved clonotypes. Generation probabilities were computed with OLGA for all TCRbeta clonotypes obtained by the gDNA method from several donors. Here the immuneACCESS table is served through TCRdb, limited to in-frame sequences with V and J called. Missing clones are a known gap in these copies; in checked studies unresolved V genes cover under half, and the rest lacks a known reason. The V and J calls and clone size come from that table; D and trimming were worked out from the DNA. The sample has 950,000 to 1,300,000 clones on record, 60% to 80% of them singletons. About 1.5% of the sample is held by the ten biggest clonotypes.

The research as a whole found: Based on pairwise subsampling, the degree of clonotype sharing among donors was expected to be affected by sequencing depth. Only blood was sampled, and tissue TCR repertoires likely differ from those in blood. Estimated clonotype richness was generally larger for naive than for memory subsets. Even with the large sequencing depth, rarefaction of the sorted-subset datasets indicated that sequencing was incomplete. The genetic and exposure-history diversity represented was limited by the small number of donors. Sharing across a handful of donors was observed for about 5% of naive CD4, 3% to 4% of naive CD8, over 2% of memory CD4, and approximately 0.41% of memory CD8 clonotypes. Clonotypes shared by all four sorted-subset donors showed higher generation probabilities than non-shared clonotypes.

The V and J segments used are TRBV5-4 and TRBJ1-2; a tentative D call is TRBD1 (5 bases match). The clonotype comes from a man aged 18 to 35 in good health. The specimen sequenced was memory CD4+ T cells sorted from blood. This sample's cell subset or site label indicates: CD45RA-negative fraction. The CDR3 region reads CASSLVVGAKGHGYTF. The sequenced DNA: TGTGCCAGCAGCTTGGTAGTTGGTGCCAAGGGGCATGGCTACACCTTC. The reference TRBV5-4 and TRBJ1-2 proteins fill in what lies around the CDR3, so the full variable domain reads ETGVTQSPTHLIKTRGQQVTLRCSSQSGHNTVSWYQQALGQGPQFIFQYYREEENGRGNFPPRFSGLQFPNYSSELNVNALELDDSALYLCASSLVVGAKGHGYTFGSGTRLTVV.